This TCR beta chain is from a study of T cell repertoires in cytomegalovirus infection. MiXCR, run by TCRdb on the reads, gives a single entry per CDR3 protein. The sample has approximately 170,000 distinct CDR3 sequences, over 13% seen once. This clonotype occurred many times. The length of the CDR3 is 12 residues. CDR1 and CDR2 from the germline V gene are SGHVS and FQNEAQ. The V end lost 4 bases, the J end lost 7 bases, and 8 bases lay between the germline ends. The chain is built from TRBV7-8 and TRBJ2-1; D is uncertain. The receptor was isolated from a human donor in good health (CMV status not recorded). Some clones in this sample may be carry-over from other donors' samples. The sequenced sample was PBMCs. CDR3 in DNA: TGTGCCAGCAGCTCGAAGTATAATGAGCAGTTCTTC. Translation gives CASSSKYNEQFF.